Listed below are T cell receptor beta chains from one sample, sequenced in a study of T cell repertoires in ileal Crohn's disease. Clones were read by immunoSEQ multiplex PCR, and TCRdb kept only the in-frame ones, dropping some. The sample shows hundreds of clones, around 90% of them seen only once. The sample taken for sequencing was ileal tissue. The receptor set was obtained from an adult with Crohn's disease. Both conserved end residues are part of each CDR3. A D gene is named only where the DNA matches it firmly. Part of the rows lack a size; the others show once, few, many or a class for expanded clones.

abundance: -
j_gene: TRBJ2-5
d_gene: TRBD2
v_gene: TRBV5-8
CDR3nt: TGTGCCAGCAGCACCTTACCCACTAGCGGGGGGGTGGAACAAGAGACCCAGTACTTC
CDR3aa: CASSTLPTSGGVEQETQYF

abundance: -
j_gene: TRBJ1-2
d_gene: -
v_gene: TRBV6-5
CDR3nt: TGTGCCAGCAGTTTTGACAGCTATGGCTACACCTTC
CDR3aa: CASSFDSYGYTF

abundance: few
j_gene: TRBJ2-1
d_gene: TRBD2
v_gene: TRBV4-3
CDR3nt: TGCGCCAGCAGCCAAGAATATTCACTAGCGGGGGTCTATGAGCAGTTCTTC
CDR3aa: CASSQEYSLAGVYEQFF

abundance: -
j_gene: TRBJ1-2
d_gene: TRBD1
v_gene: TRBV4-3
CDR3nt: TGCGCCAGCAGCCAGGCGGACAGGGCTCTTTATGGCTACACCTTC
CDR3aa: CASSQADRALYGYTF

abundance: -
j_gene: TRBJ2-5
d_gene: TRBD2
v_gene: TRBV5-4
CDR3nt: TGTGCCAGCAGCTTGCTGGGGGGGAGAGAGACCCAGTACTTC
CDR3aa: CASSLLGGRETQYF

abundance: -
j_gene: TRBJ1-3
d_gene: -
v_gene: TRBV5-4
CDR3nt: TGTGCCAGCAGCTTTCCTATCTCTGACACCATATATTTT
CDR3aa: CASSFPISDTIYF

abundance: -
j_gene: TRBJ2-1
d_gene: -
v_gene: TRBV5-4
CDR3nt: TGTGCCAGCAGCTCGGACACCTACAATGAGCAGTTCTTC
CDR3aa: CASSSDTYNEQFF

abundance: -
j_gene: TRBJ2-2
d_gene: -
v_gene: TRBV6-6
CDR3nt: TGTGCCAGCAGTTACCTGCACTCTCGCACCGGGGAGCTGTTTTTT
CDR3aa: CASSYLHSRTGELFF

abundance: -
j_gene: TRBJ2-6
d_gene: -
v_gene: TRBV10-3
CDR3nt: TGTGCCATCAGTAAAGTCTCCTGTATACAAAGTCGGGCCAACGTCCTGACTTTC
CDR3aa: CAISKVSCIQSRANVLTF

abundance: -
j_gene: TRBJ2-5
d_gene: TRBD2
v_gene: TRBV10-2
CDR3nt: TGCGCCAGCAGTGACTTTGCGGGGGGCGGGGAGACCCAGTACTTC
CDR3aa: CASSDFAGGGETQYF

abundance: -
j_gene: TRBJ2-5
d_gene: -
v_gene: TRBV12-5
CDR3nt: TGTGCTAGTGGCCGGATAGCCTGGGAGACCCAGTACTTC
CDR3aa: CASGRIAWETQYF

abundance: few
j_gene: TRBJ2-7
d_gene: -
v_gene: TRBV6-6
CDR3nt: TGTGCCAGCAGTTACGTGGGGGCCGACGAGCAGTACTTC
CDR3aa: CASSYVGADEQYF

abundance: -
j_gene: TRBJ2-2
d_gene: TRBD1
v_gene: TRBV7-3
CDR3nt: TGTGCCAGCAGCCAACCAGGGGGTCCCGGGGAGCTGTTTTTT
CDR3aa: CASSQPGGPGELFF

abundance: -
j_gene: TRBJ2-1
d_gene: TRBD1
v_gene: TRBV7-6
CDR3nt: TGTGCCAGCAGCTTAGGTTTGGGACAGGACGAGCAGTTCTTC
CDR3aa: CASSLGLGQDEQFF

abundance: -
j_gene: TRBJ2-3
d_gene: -
v_gene: TRBV18
CDR3nt: TGTGCCAGCTCCCCCCCCGTTCTCGGCACAGATACGCAGTATTTT
CDR3aa: CASSPPVLGTDTQYF